The entry below gives a single TCR beta chain sequence along with its context. Its antigen is currently unknown. A much larger clone differs by one base, so this may be a read error. Exclusion followed for patients with uncontrolled infection, other autoimmune disease, pregnancy or lactation. What was amplified from RNA transcripts were TCR beta CDR3 regions. The TCR CDR3 first-round RT-PCR relied on the HTBI primer set. TCRdb recomputed calls from the multiplex PCR reads with MiXCR, one row per CDR3 protein. The sample includes some 360,000 distinct CDR3 sequences, about 15% of them seen just once. These data come from a study of T cells in Graves' hyperthyroidism and ophthalmopathy. Study findings and constraints: Most thyroid clonotypes expanded above 0.001 were also detected in blood.

CDR1 and CDR2 from the germline V gene are SGHRS and YFSETQ. The CDR3 sequence is 15 residues long. This rearrangement joins TRBV5-1 to TRBJ2-5; a possible D gene is TRBD1 (6 bases). This clonotype was obtained from a woman aged 60-75 years with Graves' hyperthyroidism. Sequenced input: blood. CDR3 in DNA: TGCGCCAGCAGCTTGGGGGACACCCAAGGAGAGACCCAGTGCTTC. Amino acid sequence: CASSLGDTQGETQCF. The entire variable domain, with the rest obtained from reference TRBV5-1 and TRBJ2-5, is as follows: KAGVTQTPRYLIKTRGQQVTLSCSPISGHRSVSWYQQTPGQGLQFLFEYFSETQRNKGNFPGRFSGRQFSNSRSEMNVSTLELGDSALYLCASSLGDTQGETQCFGPGTRLLVL.